This T cell receptor (beta chain) came from a study of metastatic and nonmetastatic thyroid tumors. Study in general: Where malignant and benign thyroid patients were concerned, repertoires were compared across blood and tumor or nodule tissue. Study results and limitations: Significantly higher TCR beta diversity was reportedly seen in malignant thyroid tumors than benign nodules, in blood and tumor.

As handled by the study authors: It was from CDR3 differences across clinicopathological groups that a distant-metastasis classifier for papillary thyroid cancer was built. TCRdb reprocessed the PCR reads using MiXCR. TCRdb's processing, not the authors' own work, is the source of the V and J calls. Among tens of thousands of clones listed, under 15% were seen once. Thyroid surgery took place with no prior treatment in any patient. This clone was counted between two and nine times. No antigen is known for it. V trimming: 5 bases; J trimming: 8 bases; junction bases outside the gene matches: 8. The CDR3 has 15 residues.

The sample comprised blood. The rearrangement joins TRBV12-3 or TRBV12-4 to TRBJ2-5; 13 nucleotides agree with TRBD2. This TCR derives from a female donor with papillary thyroid cancer or a benign thyroid nodule (not recorded which). Some clones in this sample may be carry-over from other donors' samples. The CDR3 bases are TGTGCCAGCAGTCCCTGGACTAGCGGGGGTGATACCCAGTACTTC. Translating gives CASSPWTSGGDTQYF.